Listed below are T cell receptor beta chains from one sample, sequenced in a study of post-analysis software for immune sequencing data. MiXCR, applied by TCRdb to the PCR reads, yields one record per CDR3 protein. The table records about 820,000 distinct CDR3 sequences, roughly 50% of them present only once. The material sequenced was blood. The source of these receptors is a girl aged 5-17 years with multiple sclerosis. Both conserved end residues are part of each CDR3. The D gene is left open where the match is weak. For some rows the clone size is stated as once, few or many, or as a class when expanded; others skip it.

D	V	size	J	CDR3	DNA
NA	TRBV7-9	once	TRBJ2-7	CASSARNYEQYF	TGTGCCAGCAGCGCCCGGAACTACGAGCAGTACTTC
NA	TRBV5-1	NA	TRBJ2-1	CASSLEAPGDNEQFF	TGCGCCAGCAGCTTGGAGGCACCCGGGGACAATGAGCAGTTCTTC
TRBD2	TRBV29-1	NA	TRBJ2-1	CSVAGLAGGEPHNEQFF	TGCAGCGTCGCTGGACTAGCGGGGGGGGAACCACACAATGAGCAGTTCTTC
NA	TRBV7-2	few	TRBJ1-1	CASSPTAVNTEAFF	TGTGCCAGCAGCCCGACCGCGGTGAACACTGAAGCTTTCTTT
NA	TRBV2	NA	TRBJ2-2	CASRERGFGTGELFF	TGTGCCAGCAGGGAAAGGGGATTTGGGACCGGGGAGCTGTTTTTT
TRBD2	TRBV3-1	NA	TRBJ2-3	CASSLKTSGRETDTQYF	TGTGCCAGCAGCCTAAAGACTAGCGGGAGAGAGACAGATACGCAGTATTTT
TRBD1	TRBV15	NA	TRBJ2-2	CATGAGTDYTGERFF	TGTGCCACCGGAGCCGGGACAGACTACACCGGGGAGCGGTTTTTT
TRBD1	TRBV29-1	NA	TRBJ2-7	CSVEDRGTGGNEQYF	TGCAGCGTTGAAGATCGGGGGACAGGGGGAAACGAGCAGTACTTC
TRBD1	TRBV29-1	few	TRBJ2-3	CSVLQGTTDTQYF	TGCAGCGTCTTACAGGGGACCACAGATACGCAGTATTTT
TRBD2	TRBV4-1	few	TRBJ2-4	CASSRRTSGRGEQYF	TGCGCCAGCAGCCGACGGACTAGCGGGAGGGGTGAGCAGTACTTC
TRBD2	TRBV29-1	NA	TRBJ2-1	CSAGLASGRAQYNGQFF	TGCAGCGCGGGCCTAGCTAGCGGGAGGGCCCAATACAATGGGCAGTTCTTC
NA	TRBV7-9	NA	TRBJ2-7	CASSADSLYEQYF	TGTGCCAGCAGCGCGGACAGTCTCTACGAGCAGTACTTC
NA	TRBV5-1	few	TRBJ2-1	CASSSGAGEQFF	TGCGCCAGCAGTTCCGGGGCTGGTGAGCAGTTCTTC
NA	TRBV7-2	NA	TRBJ2-1	CASSRSGQLFNEQFF	TGTGCCAGCAGCCGTTCCGGACAGCTCTTCAATGAGCAGTTCTTC
NA	TRBV12-3/TRBV12-4	NA	TRBJ2-1	CASSRHGLPYNEQFF	TGTGCCAGCAGTAGGCACGGACTTCCCTACAATGAGCAGTTCTTC
NA	TRBV12-3/TRBV12-4	few	TRBJ1-5	CASSLGEWSNQPQHF	TGTGCCAGCAGTTTGGGAGAGTGGAGCAATCAGCCCCAGCATTTT
TRBD2	TRBV12-3/TRBV12-4	few	TRBJ2-5	CASSRGGTSGYF	TGTGCCAGCAGTCGGGGGGGGACTAGCGGGTACTTC
NA	TRBV29-1	once	TRBJ2-2	CSVSGQTGFVNTGELFF	TGCAGCGTTTCGGGGCAAACAGGGTTCGTGAACACCGGGGAGCTGTTTTTT
NA	TRBV25-1	NA	TRBJ2-1	CASSVDWSSYNEQFF	TGTGCCAGCAGTGTAGACTGGAGTTCCTACAATGAGCAGTTCTTC
TRBD1	TRBV5-6	many	TRBJ2-7	CASSFGQGSYEQYF	TGTGCCAGCAGCTTCGGACAGGGCTCCTACGAGCAGTACTTC
TRBD1	TRBV12-3/TRBV12-4	many	TRBJ1-2	CASSPGQGRGYTF	TGTGCCAGCAGCCCGGGACAGGGACGAGGCTACACCTTC
TRBD2	TRBV20-1	NA	TRBJ2-1	CSARLAGVSYNEQFF	TGCAGTGCTAGATTAGCGGGAGTCTCCTACAATGAGCAGTTCTTC
NA	TRBV11-2	NA	TRBJ2-7	CASSFASNEQYF	TGTGCCAGCAGCTTCGCCTCAAACGAGCAGTACTTC
NA	TRBV9	NA	TRBJ1-6	CASSARDTNSPLHF	TGTGCCAGCAGCGCCCGGGACACCAATTCACCCCTCCACTTT
NA	TRBV21-1	NA	TRBJ2-5	CASSSGTSGSGSEETQYF	TGTGCCAGCAGCAGCGGGACTAGCGGGAGCGGGTCCGAAGAGACCCAGTACTTC
NA	TRBV10-3	NA	TRBJ1-6	CAISLRDTENSPLHF	TGTGCCATCAGCCTCCGGGACACCGAGAATTCACCCCTCCACTTT
NA	TRBV20-1	NA	TRBJ2-1	CSAPTWEATYNEQFF	TGCAGTGCTCCAACCTGGGAGGCCACCTACAATGAGCAGTTCTTC
NA	TRBV25-1	NA	TRBJ2-4	CASSEWQKNIQYF	TGTGCCAGCAGTGAATGGCAGAAAAACATTCAGTACTTC
NA	TRBV29-1	NA	TRBJ1-1	CSVGRTGGTEAFF	TGCAGCGTTGGACGGACCGGGGGAACTGAAGCTTTCTTT
NA	TRBV7-8	NA	TRBJ2-5	CASSTLAGKETQYF	TGTGCCAGCAGCACGTTGGCGGGAAAAGAGACCCAGTACTTC
TRBD2	TRBV3-1	NA	TRBJ2-1	CASSQNSGGAPGEQFF	TGTGCCAGCAGCCAAAATAGCGGGGGAGCTCCGGGTGAGCAGTTCTTC
NA	TRBV9	few	TRBJ2-7	CASSVDQRSYEQYF	TGTGCCAGCAGCGTAGACCAGCGGTCCTACGAGCAGTACTTC
TRBD1	TRBV20-1	NA	TRBJ2-7	CSARDPEDRDWDEQYF	TGCAGTGCTAGAGATCCTGAGGACAGGGACTGGGACGAGCAGTACTTC
NA	TRBV29-1	NA	TRBJ2-5	CSVGQQGLGTQYF	TGCAGCGTTGGACAACAGGGCTTGGGGACCCAGTACTTC
TRBD1	TRBV15	few	TRBJ1-2	CATSYEDRVGGYTF	TGTGCCACCAGCTACGAGGACAGGGTTGGTGGCTACACCTTC
NA	TRBV7-9	NA	TRBJ2-3	CASSLGTPSTDTQYF	TGTGCCAGCAGCCTCGGGACACCCAGCACAGATACGCAGTATTTT
TRBD2	TRBV20-1	few	TRBJ2-1	CSAFTLAGGPNEQFF	TGCAGTGCATTCACCTTGGCGGGAGGGCCTAATGAGCAGTTCTTC
NA	TRBV10-3	NA	TRBJ1-2	CAIKGARANYGYTF	TGTGCCATCAAAGGGGCCAGGGCCAACTATGGCTACACCTTC